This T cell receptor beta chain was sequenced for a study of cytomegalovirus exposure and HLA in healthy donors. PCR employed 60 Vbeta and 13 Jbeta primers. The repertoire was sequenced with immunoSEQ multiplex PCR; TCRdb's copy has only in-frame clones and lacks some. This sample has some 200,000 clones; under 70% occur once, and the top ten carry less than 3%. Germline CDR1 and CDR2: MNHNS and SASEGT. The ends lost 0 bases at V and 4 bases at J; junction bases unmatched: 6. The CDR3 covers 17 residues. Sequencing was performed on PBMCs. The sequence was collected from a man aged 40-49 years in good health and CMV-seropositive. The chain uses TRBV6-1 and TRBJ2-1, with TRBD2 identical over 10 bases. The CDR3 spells CASSEASTSGVYNEQFF. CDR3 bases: TGTGCCAGCAGTGAAGCCTCAACTAGCGGGGTATACAATGAGCAGTTCTTC.